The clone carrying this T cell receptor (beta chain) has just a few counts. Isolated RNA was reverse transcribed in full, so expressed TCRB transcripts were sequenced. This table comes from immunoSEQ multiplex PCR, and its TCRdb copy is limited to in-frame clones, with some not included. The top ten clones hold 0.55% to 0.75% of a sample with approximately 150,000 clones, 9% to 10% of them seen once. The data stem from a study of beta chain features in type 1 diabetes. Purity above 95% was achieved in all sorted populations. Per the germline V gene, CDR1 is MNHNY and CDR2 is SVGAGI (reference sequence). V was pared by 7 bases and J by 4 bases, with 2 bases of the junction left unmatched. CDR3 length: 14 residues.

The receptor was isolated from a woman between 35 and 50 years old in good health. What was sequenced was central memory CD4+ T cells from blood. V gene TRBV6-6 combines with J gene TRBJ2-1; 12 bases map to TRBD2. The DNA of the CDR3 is TGTGCCAGCACCCTAGCGGGGGGGTACAATGAGCAGTTCTTC. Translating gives CASTLAGGYNEQFF.